The rows below give T cell receptor beta chains drawn from one sample of a study of long-term antiretroviral therapy in people with HIV. Some clones are missing from TCRdb's copy, which holds only in-frame ones; the method was immunoSEQ multiplex PCR. This repertoire shows 9,500 to 15,000 clones, around 79% found once; its top ten account for around a tenth. The sequences come from unsorted PBMCs, collected 0.8 years before starting antiretroviral therapy. All receptors come from a woman between 40 and 55 years old with HIV. Both conserved end residues are part of each CDR3. The order of the fields is D gene, clone size, V gene, J gene, CDR3 protein, CDR3 DNA. D genes are given only for firm matches. Expanded clones are given a class, and other clones once, few, many or no size at all.

D gene: NA; clone size: NA; V gene: TRBV14; J gene: TRBJ2-1; CDR3 protein: CASADRLSKFF; CDR3 DNA: TGTGCCAGTGCCGACAGGCTTAGTAAGTTCTTC
D gene: NA; clone size: few; V gene: TRBV19; J gene: TRBJ1-5; CDR3 protein: CASSLGIGQPQHF; CDR3 DNA: TGTGCCAGTAGTTTAGGGATCGGTCAGCCCCAGCATTTT
D gene: TRBD1; clone size: NA; V gene: TRBV4-1; J gene: TRBJ2-5; CDR3 protein: CASSPGQGPKGTQYF; CDR3 DNA: TGCGCCAGCAGCCCGGGACAGGGCCCAAAAGGGACCCAGTACTTC
D gene: NA; clone size: NA; V gene: TRBV5-4; J gene: TRBJ1-1; CDR3 protein: CASSLGRGSNTEAFF; CDR3 DNA: TGTGCCAGCAGCTTAGGGAGGGGGTCGAACACTGAAGCTTTCTTT
D gene: NA; clone size: once; V gene: TRBV2; J gene: TRBJ1-1; CDR3 protein: CASSEGGWDTEAFF; CDR3 DNA: TGTGCCAGCAGTGAGGGGGGGTGGGACACTGAAGCTTTCTTT
D gene: NA; clone size: NA; V gene: TRBV6-5; J gene: TRBJ2-2; CDR3 protein: CASSYVLRPQTGELFF; CDR3 DNA: TGTGCCAGCAGTTACGTCTTAAGGCCTCAGACCGGGGAGCTGTTTTTT
D gene: NA; clone size: NA; V gene: TRBV2; J gene: TRBJ2-1; CDR3 protein: CASSEVGGDGDEQFF; CDR3 DNA: TGTGCCAGCAGTGAAGTGGGGGGAGACGGGGATGAGCAGTTCTTC
D gene: TRBD1; clone size: few; V gene: TRBV5-4; J gene: TRBJ1-2; CDR3 protein: CASSWGQGSVPPDGYTF; CDR3 DNA: TGTGCCAGCAGCTGGGGACAGGGGAGCGTTCCTCCAGACGGCTACACCTTC
D gene: TRBD2; clone size: NA; V gene: TRBV19; J gene: TRBJ2-1; CDR3 protein: CASGGTSGEQFF; CDR3 DNA: TGTGCCAGTGGGGGGACTAGTGGTGAGCAGTTCTTC
D gene: TRBD2; clone size: few; V gene: TRBV12-5; J gene: TRBJ2-2; CDR3 protein: CASGLAGGLPGELFF; CDR3 DNA: TGTGCTAGTGGTTTGGCGGGAGGGTTACCCGGGGAGCTGTTTTTT
D gene: NA; clone size: NA; V gene: TRBV9; J gene: TRBJ2-1; CDR3 protein: CASSVATTLTNEQFF; CDR3 DNA: TGTGCCAGCAGCGTAGCTACGACTCTCACCAATGAGCAGTTCTTC
D gene: NA; clone size: large; V gene: TRBV6-6; J gene: TRBJ1-5; CDR3 protein: CASSPQNQPQHF; CDR3 DNA: TGTGCCAGCAGCCCTCAGAACCAGCCCCAGCATTTT
D gene: NA; clone size: few; V gene: TRBV27; J gene: TRBJ2-7; CDR3 protein: CASSFAGVSPEQYF; CDR3 DNA: TGTGCCAGCAGTTTTGCAGGGGTATCCCCCGAGCAGTACTTC
D gene: NA; clone size: NA; V gene: TRBV7-2; J gene: TRBJ1-2; CDR3 protein: CASSSGLFGNYGYTF; CDR3 DNA: TGTGCCAGCAGCTCCGGACTATTTGGGAACTATGGCTACACCTTC
D gene: NA; clone size: NA; V gene: TRBV10-3; J gene: TRBJ2-3; CDR3 protein: CARRAVGTDTQYF; CDR3 DNA: TGTGCCAGGAGGGCCGTGGGCACAGATACGCAGTATTTT
D gene: TRBD1; clone size: NA; V gene: TRBV5-1; J gene: TRBJ1-3; CDR3 protein: CASSLDDRGVRGNTIYF; CDR3 DNA: TGCGCCAGCAGCTTGGACGACAGGGGAGTCCGTGGAAACACCATATATTTT
D gene: NA; clone size: NA; V gene: TRBV15; J gene: TRBJ2-7; CDR3 protein: CATSRAAGSYEQYF; CDR3 DNA: TGTGCCACCAGCAGAGCGGCCGGATCCTACGAGCAGTACTTC
D gene: TRBD1; clone size: medium-sized; V gene: TRBV29-1; J gene: TRBJ1-2; CDR3 protein: CSVGQGYGYTF; CDR3 DNA: TGCAGCGTCGGACAGGGGTATGGCTACACCTTC
D gene: TRBD2; clone size: NA; V gene: TRBV6-6; J gene: TRBJ2-1; CDR3 protein: CASVPGGGNEQFF; CDR3 DNA: TGTGCCAGCGTCCCTGGGGGAGGGAATGAGCAGTTCTTC
D gene: TRBD2; clone size: NA; V gene: TRBV5-1; J gene: TRBJ2-3; CDR3 protein: CASSYSGSGSQDTQYF; CDR3 DNA: TGCGCCAGCAGCTACAGTGGTAGCGGGAGCCAAGATACGCAGTATTTT
D gene: TRBD2; clone size: NA; V gene: TRBV12-5; J gene: TRBJ2-7; CDR3 protein: CASGGLALYEQYF; CDR3 DNA: TGTGCTAGTGGCGGACTAGCGCTCTACGAGCAGTACTTC
D gene: NA; clone size: NA; V gene: TRBV6-5; J gene: TRBJ2-7; CDR3 protein: CASSYLRGVSYEQYF; CDR3 DNA: TGTGCCAGCAGTTACCTTAGGGGGGTCTCCTACGAGCAGTACTTC
D gene: NA; clone size: NA; V gene: TRBV7-2; J gene: TRBJ2-5; CDR3 protein: CASSPGPSGETQYF; CDR3 DNA: TGTGCCAGCAGTCCCGGCCCGTCGGGGGAGACCCAGTACTTC
D gene: NA; clone size: medium-sized; V gene: TRBV5-4; J gene: TRBJ1-1; CDR3 protein: CASSCERGRGAFF; CDR3 DNA: TGTGCCAGCAGCTGCGAAAGGGGCCGTGGAGCTTTCTTT
D gene: NA; clone size: NA; V gene: TRBV21-1; J gene: TRBJ1-2; CDR3 protein: CASKRRPIYGYTF; CDR3 DNA: TGTGCCAGCAAACGACGGCCTATCTATGGCTACACCTTC
D gene: TRBD1; clone size: once; V gene: TRBV5-6; J gene: TRBJ2-4; CDR3 protein: CASRMTGSKNIQYF; CDR3 DNA: TGTGCCAGCAGGATGACAGGGTCCAAAAACATTCAGTACTTC
D gene: NA; clone size: NA; V gene: TRBV28; J gene: TRBJ1-5; CDR3 protein: CASESGQPQHF; CDR3 DNA: TGTGCCAGCGAGTCCGGTCAGCCCCAGCATTTT
D gene: TRBD1; clone size: NA; V gene: TRBV28; J gene: TRBJ1-5; CDR3 protein: CASSSTGTGYQPQHF; CDR3 DNA: TGTGCCAGCAGTTCAACCGGGACAGGGTATCAGCCCCAGCATTTT
D gene: TRBD2; clone size: NA; V gene: TRBV18; J gene: TRBJ2-3; CDR3 protein: CASSPVLAGSTDTQYF; CDR3 DNA: TGTGCCAGCTCACCAGTCCTAGCGGGGAGCACAGATACGCAGTATTTT
D gene: NA; clone size: few; V gene: TRBV11-3; J gene: TRBJ2-7; CDR3 protein: CASSFASSSYEQYF; CDR3 DNA: TGTGCCAGCAGCTTTGCCTCGAGCTCCTACGAGCAGTACTTC
D gene: NA; clone size: once; V gene: TRBV19; J gene: TRBJ1-3; CDR3 protein: CASSIWFRTGTGNTIYF; CDR3 DNA: TGTGCCAGTAGTATTTGGTTTCGAACAGGGACTGGAAACACCATATATTTT
D gene: NA; clone size: NA; V gene: TRBV27; J gene: TRBJ2-7; CDR3 protein: CASSLSPGLNEQYF; CDR3 DNA: TGTGCCAGCAGTTTATCCCCAGGGCTTAACGAGCAGTACTTC
D gene: TRBD1; clone size: NA; V gene: TRBV11-2; J gene: TRBJ1-2; CDR3 protein: CASSLGQGDGYTF; CDR3 DNA: TGTGCCAGCAGCTTAGGACAGGGTGATGGCTACACCTTC
D gene: NA; clone size: few; V gene: TRBV18; J gene: TRBJ2-5; CDR3 protein: CASSPGTQETQYF; CDR3 DNA: TGTGCCAGCTCACCAGGGACCCAAGAGACCCAGTACTTC
D gene: NA; clone size: NA; V gene: TRBV2; J gene: TRBJ2-5; CDR3 protein: CASSASETQYF; CDR3 DNA: TGTGCCAGCAGCGCTAGTGAGACCCAGTACTTC
D gene: NA; clone size: NA; V gene: TRBV2; J gene: TRBJ1-1; CDR3 protein: CASGNTEAFF; CDR3 DNA: TGCGCCAGCGGGAACACTGAAGCTTTCTTT